This TCR beta chain was captured in a study of cytomegalovirus exposure and HLA in healthy donors. A note on this clone: Its specificity is unknown.

The germline gives CDR1 LNHNV, CDR2 YYDKDF (reference sequence). Unmatched junction bases numbered 8, after V lost 3 bases and J lost 3 bases. CDR3 length: 16 residues. Though nominally healthy at sampling, donors likely had unrecorded immune exposures. Vbeta (60) and Jbeta (13) primers were used in the PCR. Method: immunoSEQ multiplex PCR; TCRdb's copy keeps in-frame clones and lacks some. This sample has more than 100,000 clones, with 65% to 90% found just once. Study-level findings and limits: When the data were analyzed later, several of the most significant clusters appeared to be linked to common viral pathogens.

The sample comprised PBMCs. The chain combines TRBV15 with TRBJ1-1, with 9 bases matching TRBD1. The clonotype was recovered from a man aged 25-45 years in good health and CMV-seronegative. The CDR3 sequence is CATSSPGQGRYTEAFF. The CDR3 DNA sequence: TGTGCCACCAGCAGTCCTGGACAGGGGAGGTACACTGAAGCTTTCTTT.